These 31 T cell receptor beta chains came from one sample sequenced in a study of cytomegalovirus exposure and HLA in healthy donors. Only in-frame clones appear in the TCRdb table, and some are missing; sequencing was by immunoSEQ multiplex PCR. The data hold hundreds of thousands of clones, with more than 75% observed a single time. The material sequenced was PBMCs. The source of these receptors is a woman aged 25-40 years in good health and CMV-seropositive.

The J gene is TRBJ2-2, the V gene TRBV9; no reliable D call. V lost 7 bases to trimming and J lost 4 bases, with 8 bases between them. The CDR3 sequence is 12 residues long. Looked up from germline, CDR1 is SGDLS and CDR2 is YYNGEE. The chain's CDR3 is CASSTLTGELFF. The CDR3 DNA follows: TGTGCCAGCTCGACTCTCACCGGGGAGCTGTTTTTT.

This chain connects TRBV4-1 to TRBJ2-7; D is perhaps TRBD2 (6 bases). Germline V lookup: CDR1 MGHRA, CDR2 YSYEKL. The CDR3 extends over 12 amino acids. Deletions cut 3 bases from V and 3 bases from J, with 6 bases between. The CDR3 protein is CASSQEGYEQYF. The CDR3 DNA sequence: TGCGCCAGCAGCCAGGAGGGCTACGAGCAGTACTTC.

The count of this clone is one. The V gene is TRBV29-1, the J gene TRBJ2-1; 11 bases agree with TRBD1. The ends lost 4 bases at V and 4 bases at J; junction bases unmatched: 3. The CDR3 length is 14 residues. Germline values: CDR1 SQVTM, CDR2 ANQGSEA. CDR3 in DNA: TGCAGCGTTGCCCGGGACAGGGGGTACAATGAGCAGTTCTTC. This gives the protein CSVARDRGYNEQFF.

V and J are TRBV29-1 and TRBJ2-3, with a possible D match to TRBD1 (5 bases). CDR1 and CDR2 (germline): SQVTM, ANQGSEA. The CDR3 sequence is 13 residues long. Trimming shortened V by 3 bases and J by 4 bases, and 11 bases separated the two germline ends. The CDR3 DNA sequence: TGCAGCGTTGATCGGCAGGGCCCAGATACGCAGTATTTT. Amino acid sequence: CSVDRQGPDTQYF.

The chain employs TRBV7-6 and TRBJ2-1; D is perhaps TRBD1 (7 bases). Trimming shortened V by 6 bases and J by 2 bases, and 11 bases separated the two germline ends. Germline V gene lookup returns CDR1 SGHVS and CDR2 FNYEAQ. This CDR3 has 14 residues. CDR3 sequence (DNA): TGTGCCAGCAGGCAGGGGGGCACCTACAATGAGCAGTTCTTC. This encodes CASRQGGTYNEQFF.

The V call is TRBV5-1, the J call TRBJ2-5; TRBD2 aligns across 11 bases. With 4 bases clipped from V and 1 base from J, the junction kept 9 bases outside the gene matches. Germline CDR1 reads SGHRS; CDR2 reads YFSETQ. The CDR3 length is 17 residues. CDR3 amino acids: CASSPKLAGVLQETQYF. The CDR3 region has the DNA TGCGCCAGCAGCCCGAAACTAGCGGGAGTTCTCCAAGAGACCCAGTACTTC.

The chain is built from TRBV2 and TRBJ2-5; 7 bases fit TRBD2. Germline V CDR1 and CDR2: SNHLY, FYNNEI. With 5 bases clipped from V and 4 bases from J, the junction kept 16 bases outside the gene matches. There are 17 residues in the CDR3. The CDR3 bases are TGTGCCAGCAGTAAGATACGGACTACTCCGGGGGGAGAGACCCAGTACTTC. It specifies CASSKIRTTPGGETQYF.

V and J are TRBV5-1 and TRBJ2-5; TRBD2 aligns across 14 bases. The CDR3 loop spans 16 amino acids. In germline, CDR1 is SGHRS, CDR2 YFSETQ. The J segment lost 4 bases and the V segment lost 3 bases, leaving 5 bases of the junction unmatched. Here the CDR3 reads CASSWGLAGDPETQYF. For the CDR3, the DNA is TGCGCCAGCAGCTGGGGACTAGCGGGAGACCCAGAGACCCAGTACTTC.

The CDR3, as DNA: TGTGCCTGGAGTGTACTCAGGGGGATCGGAAATGGCTACACCTTC. It yields the protein CAWSVLRGIGNGYTF. The V gene is TRBV30, the J gene TRBJ1-2; TRBD1 matches at 7 bases. V dropped 0 bases and J dropped 6; count of bases not matched to a gene: 10. Germline lookup yields CDR1 GTSNPN and CDR2 SVGIG (reference sequence). The CDR3 is 15 amino acids. Full variable domain (remainder filled in from reference TRBV30 and TRBJ1-2): SQTIHQWPATLVQPVGSPLSLECTVEGTSNPNLYWYRQAAGRGLQLLFYSVGIGQISSEVPQNLSASRPQDRQFILSSKKLLLSDSGFYLCAWSVLRGIGNGYTFGSGTRLTVV.

The gene calls are TRBV6-6 and TRBJ2-7; D is unclear. The CDR3 runs to 12 residues. CDR1 is MNHNY, CDR2 SVGAGI, per germline (reference sequence). V shed 6 bases and J shed 6 bases, with 12 bases lying between them. CDR3 sequence (DNA): TGTGCCAGCAGATCTAAAAATTCCGAGCAGTACTTC. Residues: CASRSKNSEQYF.

This chain links TRBV21-1 with TRBJ1-4. TRBV21-1 is a listed pseudogene. The CDR3 has 16 residues. In DNA form, the CDR3 reads TGTGCCAGCAGCAAAGGAGGCTCCTTCGGAGGGGAAAAACTGTTTTTT. Translation gives CASSKGGSFGGEKLFF.

V is TRBV30 and J is TRBJ1-1; 9 bases are a match to TRBD1. The CDR3 runs 14 residues. J was trimmed by 0 bases and V by 4 bases; bases with no gene match: 3. Per the germline V gene, CDR1 is GTSNPN and CDR2 is SVGIG (reference sequence). CDR3 sequence: CAWNDRGMNTEAFF. CDR3 sequence (DNA): TGTGCCTGGAATGACAGGGGGATGAACACTGAAGCTTTCTTT.

The chain has TRBV19 and TRBJ2-1, with D possibly TRBD1 on 6 matching bases. Germline CDR1 LNHDA, CDR2 SQIVND (reference sequence). Between the trimmed V and J ends, which lost 5 bases and 0 bases, there was a span of 11 bases. This CDR3 has 15 amino acids. CDR3 nucleotide sequence: TGTGCCAGTAGTCTGGGGGCTAGCTCCTACAATGAGCAGTTCTTC. Its protein product is CASSLGASSYNEQFF.

V and J are TRBV5-8 and TRBJ1-5; maybe TRBD1 (6 bases). Trimming shortened V by 4 bases and J by 0 bases, and 11 bases separated the two germline ends. The CDR3 is made up of 15 amino acids. Germline V lookup: CDR1 SGHTS, CDR2 YDEGEE. The CDR3 DNA reads TGTGCCAGCAGCGTACAGGGTTATAGCAATCAGCCCCAGCATTTT. It encodes CASSVQGYSNQPQHF.

The rearrangement links TRBV5-1 to TRBJ2-1, with TRBD2 matching 10 bases. Unmatched junction bases numbered 2, after V lost 3 bases and J lost 5 bases. This CDR3 contains 14 residues. Germline values: CDR1 SGHRS, CDR2 YFSETQ. The CDR3 is CASSWTSGNNEQFF. In DNA, the CDR3 is TGCGCCAGCAGCTGGACTAGCGGCAACAATGAGCAGTTCTTC. The full variable domain, rest sourced from reference TRBV5-1 and TRBJ2-1, is KAGVTQTPRYLIKTRGQQVTLSCSPISGHRSVSWYQQTPGQGLQFLFEYFSETQRNKGNFPGRFSGRQFSNSRSEMNVSTLELGDSALYLCASSWTSGNNEQFFGPGTRLTVL.

The chain recombines TRBV6-1 with TRBJ1-5; 7 bases are a match to TRBD1. V gave up 1 base and J gave up 7 bases; unmatched junction bases: 10. Looked up from germline, CDR1 is MNHNS and CDR2 is SASEGT. CDR3 length: 16 amino acids. The CDR3 loop reads CASSEGGARGRQPQHF. Written as DNA, the CDR3 is TGTGCCAGCAGTGAAGGCGGGGCCAGGGGGAGACAGCCCCAGCATTTT.

The genes are TRBV7-8 and TRBJ2-3; D is possibly TRBD2 (5 bases). V shed 1 base and J shed 0 bases, with 11 bases lying between them. Per germline, CDR1 SGHVS and CDR2 FQNEAQ. The CDR3 is made up of 16 amino acids. The CDR3 DNA is TGTGCCAGCAGCTTAGTCGGCCGGAGGAGCACAGATACGCAGTATTTT. Translated: CASSLVGRRSTDTQYF.

The chain carries TRBV5-6 and TRBJ1-1, with TRBD1 matching over 7 bases. This CDR3 comprises 18 residues. The V gene's germline CDR1 is SGHDT and CDR2 YYEEEE. J gave up 1 base and V 5 bases, and 17 bases lay outside the gene matches. The CDR3 DNA reads as TGTGCCAGCAGTTATTTTGGGATAGGGGGCCAGGGGAACACTGAAGCTTTCTTT. Protein product: CASSYFGIGGQGNTEAFF.

The chain recombines TRBV5-1 with TRBJ2-3; D may be TRBD1 (6 bases). CDR1 is SGHRS, CDR2 YFSETQ, per germline. Trimming removed 2 bases at V and 1 base at J, with 14 bases between. The CDR3 runs 16 residues. CDR3 amino acids: CASSFGGSGGTDTQYF. The CDR3 DNA sequence: TGCGCCAGCAGCTTTGGGGGCTCAGGGGGCACAGATACGCAGTATTTT.

Points on this clone: No conserved phenylalanine or tryptophan ends this CDR3, so it is likely a read error. V gene TRBV2 combines with J gene TRBJ1-2; 10 bases line up with TRBD1. Germline V CDR1 and CDR2: SNHLY, FYNNEI. The CDR3 has 14 amino acids. V shed 8 bases, J shed 10 bases, and the junction held 13 bases outside the gene matches. The CDR3 bases are TGTGCCAGCGGGAGGGACCGGGACAGGGGTTTCTACACCCTC. It translates to CASGRDRDRGFYTL.

The rearrangement joins TRBV2 to TRBJ1-1, with D possibly TRBD1 on 5 matching bases. CDR3 length: 15 amino acids. Per germline, CDR1 SNHLY and CDR2 FYNNEI. V was pared by 2 bases and J by 0 bases, with 10 bases between. This CDR3 is CASSEKDIMNTEAFF. CDR3 in DNA: TGTGCCAGCAGTGAAAAGGACATCATGAACACTGAAGCTTTCTTT.

This clone was observed a handful of times. The chain has TRBV14 and TRBJ2-7; D unclear. Germline V gene data show CDR1 as SGHDN and CDR2 as FVKESK. The CDR3 covers 12 residues. Trimming stripped 4 bases from V and 2 bases from J, with 6 bases between. CDR3 amino acids: CASSPQAYEQYF. The DNA of the CDR3 is TGTGCCAGCAGCCCTCAGGCCTACGAGCAGTACTTC.

Note on this clone: Other DNA sequences from this sample encode an identical CDR3 as well. The chain is built from TRBV7-2 and TRBJ2-7; a possible D gene is TRBD1 (5 bases). Trimming left V 2 bases short and J 4 bases short, with 9 bases between. CDR3 length equals 13 residues. Per the germline V gene, CDR1 is SGHTA and CDR2 is FQGNSA. CDR3 bases: TGTGCCAGCAGCTTATCATCAGGGTACGAGCAGTACTTC. Encoded protein: CASSLSSGYEQYF.

This clone appeared a few times. This CDR3 is also generated by other DNA sequences in the sample. This rearrangement joins TRBV2 to TRBJ2-7, with D hard to call. The germline V gene has CDR1 SNHLY and CDR2 FYNNEI. The CDR3 is made up of 12 amino acids. V lost 4 bases and J lost 4, with 8 bases in between. CDR3 residues: CASSGGSYEQYF. DNA for the CDR3: TGTGCCAGCAGTGGAGGTTCTTACGAGCAGTACTTC.

The chain recombines TRBV7-9 with TRBJ2-7; TRBD2 matches 11 bases. Germline V lookup: CDR1 SEHNR, CDR2 FQNEAQ (reference sequence). This CDR3 has 15 residues. V shed 4 bases, J shed 0 bases, and the junction held 2 bases outside the gene matches. CDR3 bases: TGTGCCAGCAGCTCGGGACTAGCGGCCTCCTACGAGCAGTACTTC. Protein sequence: CASSSGLAASYEQYF.

The chain couples TRBV6-5 to TRBJ1-1; D unresolved. CDR1 is MNHEY, CDR2 SVGAGI, per germline. CDR3 length: 14 residues. V shed 2 bases and J shed 0 bases, with 7 bases lying between them. The DNA of the CDR3 is TGTGCCAGCAGTTACGGCCGTGTGAACACTGAAGCTTTCTTT. It translates to CASSYGRVNTEAFF.

In DNA, the CDR3 is TGTGCCAGCAGTTTGCCCGGGACAGCCTATGGCTACACCTTC. The encoded protein is CASSLPGTAYGYTF. This sequence joins TRBV28 and TRBJ1-2; 7 bases match TRBD1. This CDR3 contains 14 residues. V lost 3 bases and J lost 4; bases outside the gene matches: 5. CDR1 MDHEN and CDR2 SYDVKM come from the germline V gene.

The rearrangement uses TRBV20-1 and TRBJ2-7; TRBD2 might be the D (6 bases). Germline CDR1 reads DFQATT; CDR2 reads SNEGSKA (reference sequence). The CDR3 is 11 residues long. V lost 5 bases and J lost 4, with 9 bases in between. This CDR3 is CSAELAYEQYF. CDR3 bases: TGCAGTGCTGAACTAGCTTACGAGCAGTACTTC.

This sequence joins TRBV5-5 and TRBJ2-1, with TRBD2 matching over 10 bases. This CDR3 is 16 amino acids long. From germline, CDR1 is SGHKS and CDR2 YYEKEE (reference sequence). Unmatched junction bases numbered 8, after V lost 3 bases and J lost 5 bases. CDR3 amino acids: CASSSRLAGLNNEQFF. In DNA form, the CDR3 reads TGTGCCAGCAGCTCCCGACTAGCGGGCCTCAACAATGAGCAGTTCTTC.

This chain connects TRBV5-1 to TRBJ2-7; 7 bases match TRBD2. Germline values: CDR1 SGHRS, CDR2 YFSETQ. The CDR3 consists of 14 residues. V was clipped by 4 bases and J by 0 bases; unmatched bases: 4. In DNA form, the CDR3 reads TGCGCCAGCAGCCGCGGGAGTCCCTCCTACGAGCAGTACTTC. Amino acid sequence: CASSRGSPSYEQYF.

The V call is TRBV19, the J call TRBJ2-7; 8 bases agree with TRBD1. V was pared by 4 bases and J by 4 bases, with 6 bases of the junction left unmatched. The germline CDR1 and CDR2 sequences are LNHDA and SQIVND (reference sequence). The CDR3 is 14 amino acids. The CDR3 DNA reads TGTGCCAGTAGTACCCAAGACAGGGGTTACGAGCAGTACTTC. Its translation is CASSTQDRGYEQYF.